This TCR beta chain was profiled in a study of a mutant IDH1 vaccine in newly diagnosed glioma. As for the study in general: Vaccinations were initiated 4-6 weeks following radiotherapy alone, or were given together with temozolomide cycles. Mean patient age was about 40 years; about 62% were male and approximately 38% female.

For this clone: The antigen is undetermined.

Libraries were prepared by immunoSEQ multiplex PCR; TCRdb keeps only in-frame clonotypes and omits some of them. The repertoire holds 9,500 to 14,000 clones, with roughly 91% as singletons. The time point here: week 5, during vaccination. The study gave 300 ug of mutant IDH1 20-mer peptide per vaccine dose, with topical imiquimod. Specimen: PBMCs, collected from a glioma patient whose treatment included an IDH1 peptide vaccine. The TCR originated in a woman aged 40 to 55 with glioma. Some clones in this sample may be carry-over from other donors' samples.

The CDR3 protein is CASSTPAGRLKGYQPQHF. The CDR3 DNA reads as TGTGCCAGTAGTACACCAGCCGGGAGGCTTAAAGGGTATCAGCCCCAGCATTTT. This chain joins TRBV19 and TRBJ1-5; D unclear. There are 18 residues in the CDR3. CDR1 is LNHDA, CDR2 SQIVND, per germline (reference sequence). V was shortened by 4 bases and J by 5 bases, with 24 bases between the two germline ends.